These 6 T cell receptor beta chains came from one sample sequenced in a study of T cells in Graves' hyperthyroidism and ophthalmopathy. RNA transcripts yielded amplified TCR beta CDR3 regions. Researchers ran a first-round RT-PCR on the TCR CDR3 using the HTBI primer set. MiXCR, run by TCRdb on the multiplex PCR reads, gives a single entry per CDR3 protein. Of around 400,000 distinct CDR3 sequences in the sample, around 15% were seen once. Sequencing input: blood. Every receptor here comes from a woman between 55 and 75 years old with Graves' ophthalmopathy.

This sequence joins TRBV5-1 and TRBJ2-3; TRBD2 matches at 7 bases. This CDR3 is 16 amino acids long. With 3 bases clipped from V and 0 bases from J, the junction kept 7 bases outside the gene matches. Germline-derived CDR1 and CDR2 are SGHRS and YFSETQ. CDR3 amino acids: CASSSMASGSTDTQYF. The CDR3 region has the DNA TGCGCCAGCAGCTCTATGGCTAGCGGCAGCACAGATACGCAGTATTTT. Complete variable domain (other parts from reference TRBV5-1 and TRBJ2-3): KAGVTQTPRYLIKTRGQQVTLSCSPISGHRSVSWYQQTPGQGLQFLFEYFSETQRNKGNFPGRFSGRQFSNSRSEMNVSTLELGDSALYLCASSSMASGSTDTQYFGPGTRLTVL.

This clonotype was seen repeatedly, ten times or more. The V call is TRBV6-1, the J call TRBJ2-7; 9 positions agree with TRBD1. Germline CDR1 reads MNHNS; CDR2 reads SASEGT. This CDR3 spans 15 amino acids. V shed 6 bases, J shed 2 bases, and the junction held 8 bases outside the gene matches. CDR3 in amino acids: CASSRPGQGAYEQYF. The CDR3 DNA reads TGTGCCAGCAGCCGACCGGGACAGGGCGCCTACGAGCAGTACTTC.

V usage is TRBV20-1 and J usage is TRBJ1-2; no clear D gene. The CDR3 has 12 amino acids. Trimming took 1 base from V and 7 from J, leaving 10 bases between them. The germline CDR1 and CDR2 sequences are DFQATT and SNEGSKA (reference sequence). CDR3 in DNA: TGCAGTGCTAGAGCAGGTGCATTTGGCTACACCTTC. Translated, it gives CSARAGAFGYTF.

This clonotype was seen at least ten times. The chain couples TRBV20-1 to TRBJ1-1, with TRBD1 identical over 7 bases. Germline assignment: CDR1 DFQATT and CDR2 SNEGSKA (reference sequence). The trim removed 4 bases at V and 1 base at J, leaving 6 bases unmatched. This CDR3 spans 14 amino acids. The CDR3 bases are TGCAGTGCTACCCAGGGACAGCCGAACACTGAAGCTTTCTTT. This gives the protein CSATQGQPNTEAFF.

This clonotype was detected ten times or more. This chain links TRBV30 with TRBJ2-2; 11 bases fit TRBD2. CDR1 and CDR2 from the germline V gene are GTSNPN and SVGIG (reference sequence). The V segment lost 0 bases and the J segment 6 bases; nucleotides outside the gene matches: 0. CDR3 size: 14 residues. In DNA form, the CDR3 reads TGTGCCTGGAGTGTACTAGCGGGAGCCGGGGAGCTGTTTTTT. It codes for CAWSVLAGAGELFF.

The CDR3 bases are TGCGCCAGCAGCCTCTGGATGGTGGGGGCTGGAAACACCATATATTTT. Residues: CASSLWMVGAGNTIYF. The rearrangement links TRBV5-1 to TRBJ1-3, with D perhaps TRBD1 (5 bases). The V gene's germline CDR1 is SGHRS and CDR2 YFSETQ. This CDR3 region has 16 residues. Trimming shortened V by 4 bases and J by 2 bases, and 16 bases separated the two germline ends.